Listed here are 24 T cell receptor beta chains from one sample, sequenced in a study of blood T cell repertoires in COVID-19. Profiling relied on immunoSEQ multiplex PCR, and the TCRdb table lists in-frame clones only, not all of them. The repertoire holds about 49,000 clones, with roughly 80% as singletons. Sequencing input: peripheral blood. The receptors originated from a woman in her fifties or sixties with acute or convalescent COVID-19.

The chain couples TRBV5-1 to TRBJ1-4; no firm D call. Germline V CDR1 and CDR2: SGHRS, YFSETQ. This CDR3 is built from 13 residues. Trimming shortened V by 0 bases and J by 5 bases, and 5 bases separated the two germline ends. The CDR3 sequence is CASSLGQNEKLFF. CDR3 coding DNA: TGCGCCAGCAGCTTGGGGCAAAATGAAAAACTGTTTTTT.

The V and J genes are TRBV3-1 (or the pseudogene TRBV3-2) and TRBJ1-3, with a tentative D call TRBD1 (5 bases). CDR3 size: 16 residues. Germline lookup yields CDR1 LGHDT and CDR2 YNNKEL (reference sequence). Trimming removed 0 bases from V and 0 bases from J, with 9 bases in between. The CDR3 protein is CASSQEPRVSGNTIYF. CDR3 sequence (DNA): TGTGCCAGCAGCCAAGAACCCAGGGTCTCTGGAAACACCATATATTTT.

The chain couples TRBV6-5 to TRBJ1-1; 10 nucleotides agree with TRBD1. This CDR3 is 15 amino acids long. Per the germline V gene, CDR1 is MNHEY and CDR2 is SVGAGI. V trimming: 5 bases; J trimming: 4 bases; junction bases outside the gene matches: 7. CDR3: CASSISRTGGTEAFF. The CDR3 DNA sequence: TGTGCCAGCAGTATTTCCCGGACAGGGGGCACTGAAGCTTTCTTT.

The V and J genes are TRBV9 and TRBJ2-1, with 11 positions matching TRBD2. CDR3 length: 16 amino acids. Germline CDR1 is SGDLS and CDR2 is YYNGEE. J gave up 6 bases and V 6 bases, and 11 bases lay outside the gene matches. In DNA, the CDR3 is TGTGCCAGCACCCCGCAGCCGGGACTAGCGGCCAATGAGCAGTTCTTC. It codes for CASTPQPGLAANEQFF.

The rearrangement links TRBV27 to TRBJ2-7; no clear D gene. Per germline, CDR1 MNHEY and CDR2 SMNVEV (reference sequence). Between the trimmed V and J ends, which lost 5 bases and 2 bases, there was a span of 10 bases. This CDR3 has 13 residues. CDR3 protein: CASSPTETYEQYF. CDR3 DNA: TGTGCCAGCAGTCCAACAGAAACCTACGAGCAGTACTTC.

The J gene is TRBJ2-7, the V gene TRBV5-1; no clear D gene. CDR3 length equals 12 residues. Germline-derived CDR1 and CDR2 are SGHRS and YFSETQ. Trimming took off 4 bases at V and 6 bases at J, with 11 bases between the two ends. CDR3 sequence reads: CASSADTVEQYF. In DNA form, the CDR3 reads TGCGCCAGCAGCGCTGACACTGTCGAGCAGTACTTC.

The V and J genes are TRBV6-5 and TRBJ1-1; D is ambiguous. Per the germline V gene, CDR1 is MNHEY and CDR2 is SVGAGI. The CDR3 runs to 14 residues. V was trimmed by 0 bases and J by 6 bases, leaving 11 bases between them. The CDR3: CASSYSIREAEAFF. DNA for the CDR3: TGTGCCAGCAGTTACTCGATTCGGGAGGCTGAAGCTTTCTTT.

This clone has a handful of counts. The chain carries TRBV7-2 and TRBJ1-5; D not resolved. There are 14 residues in the CDR3. V was shortened by 3 bases and J by 1 base, with 7 bases between the two germline ends. Per the germline V gene, CDR1 is SGHTA and CDR2 is FQGNSA. CDR3 residues: CASSLTPSNQPQHF. The CDR3 nucleotides read TGTGCCAGCAGCTTGACACCGAGCAATCAGCCCCAGCATTTT.

The gene calls are TRBV3-1 (or the pseudogene TRBV3-2) and TRBJ2-1; 14 bases map to TRBD2. CDR3 size: 17 residues. Unmatched junction bases numbered 10, after V lost 3 bases and J lost 9 bases. CDR1 LGHDT and CDR2 YNNKEL come from the germline V gene (reference sequence). The CDR3 is CASSHYATSGGVGEQFF. The CDR3 DNA follows: TGTGCCAGCAGCCATTACGCGACTAGCGGGGGGGTAGGTGAGCAGTTCTTC.

The V gene is TRBV5-6, the J gene TRBJ2-1; tentative D call: TRBD2 (6 bases). This CDR3 is built from 13 residues. The V end was cut by 5 bases, the J end by 6 bases, with 12 bases between. Germline-derived CDR1 and CDR2 are SGHDT and YYEEEE. The CDR3 coding sequence is TGTGCCAGCAGTCTGGACTACATCAATGAGCAGTTCTTC. Its translation: CASSLDYINEQFF.

This clone was picked up one time. The rearrangement joins TRBV7-3 to TRBJ2-3, with 7 bases lining up with TRBD2. Losses at the gene ends were 2 bases for V and 5 bases for J; bases not matched to a gene: 4. This CDR3 is 14 amino acids long. Germline CDR1 and CDR2: SGHTA and FQGTGA. The CDR3 sequence is CASSLYAGVDTQYF. The CDR3 coding sequence is TGTGCCAGCAGCTTATACGCGGGGGTAGATACGCAGTATTTT.

Notes on this clone: The sample has other DNA sequences that encode this CDR3 too. The rearrangement links TRBV5-1 to TRBJ2-7; 8 bases fit TRBD1. Germline trimming cut 0 bases from V and 3 bases from J; bases unmatched to any gene: 2. In germline, CDR1 is SGHRS, CDR2 YFSETQ. The CDR3 totals 14 residues. CDR3 in amino acids: CASSLGQGSYEQYF. Written as DNA, the CDR3 is TGCGCCAGCAGCTTGGGACAGGGGAGCTACGAGCAGTACTTC.

This clone was seen more than once but under ten times. Since the CDR3 does not end with the conserved phenylalanine or tryptophan, this likely comes from a read error. Because the CDR3's place on the DNA is in doubt, the DNA is left out and the CDR3 is given as listed by TCRdb. The CDR3 sequence: CASSFGQGAVSL. The chain has TRBV28 and TRBJ1-1; the DNA was not used to check the table's D call, TRBD1. From germline, CDR1 is MDHEN and CDR2 SYDVKM. The CDR3 is 12 residues long, ends included.

The table lists this clone with a count of one. This rearrangement joins TRBV6-5 to TRBJ2-1, with 7 bases fitting TRBD1. CDR3 length equals 15 residues. Trimming cost V 4 bases and J 9 bases; bases outside gene matches: 12. Germline lookup yields CDR1 MNHEY and CDR2 SVGAGI. CDR3 nucleotide sequence: TGTGCCAGCAGTTTACTACCCGGGACAGAAAGTGAGCAGTTCTTC. This encodes CASSLLPGTESEQFF.

This clone occurred a few times. The chain has TRBV4-2 and TRBJ1-1; TRBD1 might be the D (5 bases). The CDR3 loop spans 17 amino acids. V was trimmed by 1 base and J by 1 base, leaving 16 bases between them. Germline V CDR1 and CDR2: LGHNA, YNFKEQ. The CDR3: CASSQASIGVTNTEAFF. For the CDR3, the DNA is TGTGCCAGCAGCCAAGCTTCAATAGGGGTTACGAACACTGAAGCTTTCTTT.

There are a few counts of this clone. V usage is TRBV25-1 and J usage is TRBJ2-7; D is uncertain. The length of the CDR3 is 14 residues. Germline assignment: CDR1 MGHDK and CDR2 SYGVNS. V was trimmed by 3 bases and J by 2 bases, leaving 11 bases between them. The CDR3 sequence: CASSDLLTTYEQYF. CDR3 DNA: TGTGCCAGCAGTGATCTTCTGACAACCTACGAGCAGTACTTC.

This chain uses TRBV30 with TRBJ2-2, with 9 bases matching TRBD2. CDR1 and CDR2 from the germline V gene are GTSNPN and SVGIG (reference sequence). With 1 base clipped from V and 6 bases from J, the junction kept 9 bases outside the gene matches. This CDR3 contains 16 residues. Here the CDR3 reads CAWSAQTSGWSGELFF. The CDR3 coding sequence is TGTGCCTGGAGTGCACAAACTAGCGGGTGGTCCGGGGAGCTGTTTTTT.

The sample holds a few counts of this clone. The chain employs TRBV6-5 and TRBJ2-7; D gene ambiguous. The CDR3 spans 12 residues. V shed 5 bases and J shed 3 bases, with 8 bases lying between them. Per the germline V gene, CDR1 is MNHEY and CDR2 is SVGAGI. For the CDR3, the DNA is TGTGCCAGCAGTCCGCAACTCTACGAGCAGTACTTC. Its protein is CASSPQLYEQYF.

The chain employs TRBV6-5 and TRBJ2-7; TRBD2 matches at 7 bases. The CDR3 spans 13 residues. The germline V gene encodes CDR1 MNHEY and CDR2 SVGAGI. The V segment lost 8 bases and the J segment 6 bases; nucleotides outside the gene matches: 10. This CDR3 reads CASVGGSRVEQYF. The CDR3 nucleotides read TGTGCCAGCGTGGGCGGGAGTCGGGTCGAGCAGTACTTC.

This chain connects TRBV10-3 to TRBJ2-7; maybe TRBD1 (6 bases). CDR3 length: 15 residues. Germline V CDR1 and CDR2: ENHRY, SYGVKD. Trimming stripped 6 bases from V and 4 bases from J, with 19 bases between. Here the CDR3 DNA reads TGTGCCATCAGAGAAGGACAGTCGCGATCATACGAGCAGTACTTC. It codes for CAIREGQSRSYEQYF.

The genes are TRBV5-1 and TRBJ2-1; 12 bases line up with TRBD2. Germline V gives CDR1 SGHRS, CDR2 YFSETQ. V trimming: 0 bases; J trimming: 7 bases; junction bases outside the gene matches: 5. This CDR3 contains 16 residues. The CDR3 reads CASSLGLAGARNEQFF. The CDR3 DNA follows: TGCGCCAGCAGCTTGGGACTAGCGGGAGCTCGGAATGAGCAGTTCTTC.

The chain has TRBV12-3 or TRBV12-4 and TRBJ1-2, with D perhaps matching TRBD1 (5 bases). Trimming removed 6 bases at V and 4 bases at J, with 12 bases between. The length of the CDR3 is 13 residues. In nucleotides, the CDR3 is TGTGCCAGCAGGCCGGGACTGTTCTATGGCTACACCTTC. It codes for CASRPGLFYGYTF.

The chain uses TRBV4-1 and TRBJ1-6, with 8 bases matching TRBD1. The J segment lost 5 bases and the V segment lost 0 bases, leaving 0 bases of the junction unmatched. There are 15 residues in the CDR3. Germline values: CDR1 MGHRA, CDR2 YSYEKL. The CDR3 here is CASSQEQGDNSPLHF. CDR3 nucleotide sequence: TGCGCCAGCAGCCAAGAACAGGGGGATAATTCACCCCTCCACTTT.

The chain links TRBV3-1 (or the pseudogene TRBV3-2) to TRBJ1-3; D is undetermined. The CDR3 consists of 17 residues. Trimming shortened V by 3 bases and J by 0 bases, and 15 bases separated the two germline ends. The germline CDR1 and CDR2 sequences are LGHDT and YNNKEL (reference sequence). CDR3 nucleotide sequence: TGTGCCAGCAGCCACCGAGAGAGGCGCCTCTCTGGAAACACCATATATTTT. This translates into CASSHRERRLSGNTIYF.